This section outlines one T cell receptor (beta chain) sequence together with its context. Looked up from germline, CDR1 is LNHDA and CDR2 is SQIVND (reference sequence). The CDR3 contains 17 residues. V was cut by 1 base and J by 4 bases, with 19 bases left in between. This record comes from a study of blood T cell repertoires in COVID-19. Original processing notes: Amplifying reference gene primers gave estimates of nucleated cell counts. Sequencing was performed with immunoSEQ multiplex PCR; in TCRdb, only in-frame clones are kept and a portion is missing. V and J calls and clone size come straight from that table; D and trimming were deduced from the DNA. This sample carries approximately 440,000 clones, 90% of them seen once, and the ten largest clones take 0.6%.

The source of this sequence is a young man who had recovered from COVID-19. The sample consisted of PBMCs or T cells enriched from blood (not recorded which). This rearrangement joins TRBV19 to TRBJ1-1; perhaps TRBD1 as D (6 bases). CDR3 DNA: TGTGCCAGTAGTATAGTCCCCCTTACAGGGATGGGCACTGAAGCTTTCTTT. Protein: CASSIVPLTGMGTEAFF. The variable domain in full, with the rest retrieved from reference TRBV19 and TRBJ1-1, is DGGITQSPKYLFRKEGQNVTLSCEQNLNHDAMYWYRQDPGQGLRLIYYSQIVNDFQKGDIAEGYSVSREKKESFPLTVTSAQKNPTAFYLCASSIVPLTGMGTEAFFGQGTRLTVV.